This T cell receptor (beta chain) originates from a study of control samples from healthy donors and cancer patients. Sequencing used immunoSEQ multiplex PCR; TCRdb keeps in-frame clones, though not all of them. The sample carries 160,000 or so clones, approximately 93% recorded once. This CDR3 has 11 amino acids. V was clipped by 3 bases and J by 8 bases, with 7 bases between them. Germline assignment: CDR1 SGHAT and CDR2 FQNNGV. The clonotype originates from a woman aged 40 to 55 in good health. Sequenced: blood. V usage is TRBV11-2 and J usage is TRBJ1-2; D ambiguous. The CDR3 nucleotides are TGTGCCAGCAGCTTGAATAGCGGCTACACCTTC. As protein: CASSLNSGYTF.